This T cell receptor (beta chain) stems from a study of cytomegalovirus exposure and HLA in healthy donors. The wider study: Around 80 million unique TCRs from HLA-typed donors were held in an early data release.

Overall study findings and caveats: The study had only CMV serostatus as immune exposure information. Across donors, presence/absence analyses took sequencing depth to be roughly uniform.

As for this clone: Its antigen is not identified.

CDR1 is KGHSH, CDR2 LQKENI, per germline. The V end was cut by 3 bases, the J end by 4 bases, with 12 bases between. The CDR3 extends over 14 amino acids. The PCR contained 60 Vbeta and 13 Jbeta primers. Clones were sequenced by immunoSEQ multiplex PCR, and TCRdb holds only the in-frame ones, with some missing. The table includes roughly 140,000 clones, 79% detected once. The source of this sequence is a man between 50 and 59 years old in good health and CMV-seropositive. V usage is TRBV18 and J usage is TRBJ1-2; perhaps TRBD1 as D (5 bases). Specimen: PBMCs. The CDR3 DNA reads TGTGCCAGCTCACCCGCAGGGATGGGCTATGGCTACACCTTC. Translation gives CASSPAGMGYGYTF.